Listed here are 27 T cell receptor beta chains from one sample, sequenced in a study of T cell changes during pregnancy in multiple sclerosis. Repertoires were generated with immunoSEQ multiplex PCR, while TCRdb's copy carries only in-frame clones and drops some. The sample holds around 62,000 clones; roughly nine tenths are singletons and the top ten take 0.7% to 0.8%. The sequences come from CD4+ T cells from peripheral blood mononuclear cells, collected in the first trimester of pregnancy. Receptor source: a female donor with multiple sclerosis, enrolled in a pregnancy study.

The V and J genes are TRBV5-1 and TRBJ1-5, with 12 bases that match TRBD1. The CDR3 is 18 amino acids. The J segment lost 0 bases and the V segment lost 3 bases, leaving 7 bases of the junction unmatched. Germline V gene data show CDR1 as SGHRS and CDR2 as YFSETQ. This CDR3 is CASSSGTGGPFSNQPQHF. The DNA for the CDR3 is TGCGCCAGCAGCTCGGGGACAGGGGGCCCCTTTAGCAATCAGCCCCAGCATTTT.

This clone has more than one count but fewer than ten. The rearrangement joins TRBV7-8 to TRBJ1-2; perhaps TRBD1 as D (6 bases). The CDR3 extends over 15 amino acids. Looked up from germline, CDR1 is SGHVS and CDR2 is FQNEAQ. Trimming took off 5 bases at V and 4 bases at J, with 17 bases between the two ends. CDR3 coding DNA: TGTGCCAGCAGCACCGGACCGCAGGGGAGCTATGGCTACACCTTC. Encoded protein: CASSTGPQGSYGYTF.

V is TRBV6-1 and J is TRBJ2-5; a weak D match, TRBD2 (6 bases). The DNA end favors TRBJ2-7, so the J call may be wrong. The CDR3 contains 15 residues. Germline CDR1 and CDR2: MNHNS and SASEGT. CDR3 DNA: TGTGCCAGCAGTCCCCGGACGGGGGATTCCTACGAGCAGTACTTC. Translated, it gives CASSPRTGDSYEQYF.

The chain has TRBV6-4 and TRBJ2-1; 8 bases are a match to TRBD1. CDR1 and CDR2 (germline): MRHNA, SNTAGT. The V and J ends lost 2 bases and 7 bases, in that order; junction bases with no gene match: 10. CDR3 length equals 16 residues. The CDR3 loop reads CASSDRARGQVNEQFF. Written as DNA, the CDR3 is TGTGCCAGCAGTGACCGGGCCAGGGGGCAGGTAAATGAGCAGTTCTTC.

The chain joins TRBV6-5 to TRBJ2-4, with 9 bases fitting TRBD2. V lost 6 bases, J lost 4 bases, and 7 bases stayed unmatched. The CDR3 contains 15 residues. CDR1 is MNHEY, CDR2 SVGAGI, per germline. In DNA form, the CDR3 reads TGTGCCAGCAGCCGACTAGCGGACCTAAAAAACATTCAGTACTTC. Its protein is CASSRLADLKNIQYF.

This chain links TRBV20-1 with TRBJ1-2; TRBD1 agrees at 7 bases. CDR3 length equals 11 residues. CDR1 and CDR2 from the germline V gene are DFQATT and SNEGSKA (reference sequence). CDR3 DNA: TGCACCCTCGGGCAGGGGGATGGCTACACCTTC. Amino acids: CTLGQGDGYTF.

This chain uses TRBV11-3 with TRBJ2-1, with D perhaps matching TRBD2 (5 bases). Germline V gene data show CDR1 as SGHNT and CDR2 as YENEEA. The CDR3 totals 16 residues. Trimming removed 0 bases at V and 0 bases at J, with 9 bases between. The CDR3: CASSLEPSHSYNEQFF. The CDR3 nucleotides read TGTGCCAGCAGCTTAGAGCCTAGCCACTCCTACAATGAGCAGTTCTTC.

Only one count was recorded for this clone. V gene TRBV30 combines with J gene TRBJ2-2; 7 bases are shared with TRBD2. V shed 3 bases and J 5 bases; nucleotides not matched to a gene: 3. The CDR3 totals 13 residues. The germline V gene encodes CDR1 GTSNPN and CDR2 SVGIG (reference sequence). CDR3 nucleotides: TGTGCCTGGAGCCAGGGAGGGACCGGGGAGCTGTTTTTT. Protein product: CAWSQGGTGELFF.

The chain has TRBV5-8 and TRBJ1-2; TRBD1 is a possible D gene (5 bases). This CDR3 contains 13 residues. Germline V gene data show CDR1 as SGHTS and CDR2 as YDEGEE. V lost 6 bases to trimming and J lost 8 bases, with 17 bases between them. CDR3 amino acids: CASTPDSRGGYTF. The CDR3 DNA reads TGTGCCAGCACCCCGGATAGTAGGGGCGGCTACACCTTC.

The chain joins TRBV19 to TRBJ1-1; TRBD1 aligns across 7 bases. Germline loops: CDR1 LNHDA, CDR2 SQIVND (reference sequence). With V trimmed by 5 bases and J by 1 base, 10 bases remained unmatched. The CDR3 is made up of 16 amino acids. The CDR3 DNA follows: TGTGCCAGTAGTCCCAGCAGGGGACAGAAGAACACTGAAGCTTTCTTT. This gives the protein CASSPSRGQKNTEAFF.

This rearrangement joins TRBV6-1 to TRBJ1-2, with TRBD1 identical over 9 bases. The germline gives CDR1 MNHNS, CDR2 SASEGT. This CDR3 is 15 amino acids long. V shed 7 bases and J 3 bases; nucleotides not matched to a gene: 9. The DNA for the CDR3 is TGTGCCAGCACCGAAGGGACAGGGAGGCACTATGGCTACACCTTC. This translates into CASTEGTGRHYGYTF.

This rearrangement joins TRBV12-5 to TRBJ1-1, with D possibly TRBD1 on 5 matching bases. V was shortened by 3 bases and J by 7 bases, with 12 bases between the two germline ends. CDR1 and CDR2 (germline): LGHNT, FRNRAP. There are 13 residues in the CDR3. In DNA form, the CDR3 reads TGTGCTAGTGGTTTCGTAGCGGGGGGTGAAGCTTTCTTT. It codes for CASGFVAGGEAFF. Variable domain in full (rest from reference TRBV12-5 and TRBJ1-1): DARVTQTPRHKVTEMGQEVTMRCQPILGHNTVFWYRQTMMQGLELLAYFRNRAPLDDSGMPKDRFSAEMPDATLATLKIQPSEPRDSAVYFCASGFVAGGEAFFGQGTRLTVV.

The V gene is TRBV7-2, the J gene TRBJ1-5; 10 bases match TRBD1. The germline V gene has CDR1 SGHTA and CDR2 FQGNSA. J lost 3 bases, V lost 4 bases, and 6 bases had no gene match. The CDR3 has 16 residues. The CDR3 DNA is TGTGCCAGCAGCTGGGGGGGGACAGGGGCCAATCAGCCCCAGCATTTT. Translation: CASSWGGTGANQPQHF.

The chain links TRBV15 to TRBJ2-1; 7 positions match TRBD1. Germline V gene sequence: CDR1 LNHNV, CDR2 YYDKDF (reference sequence). The CDR3 runs 12 residues. After removal of 8 bases from V and 6 bases from J, the junction contained 4 bases not matched to a gene. The CDR3 is CATGDRANEQFF. The CDR3 region has the DNA TGTGCCACCGGGGACAGAGCCAATGAGCAGTTCTTC. The variable domain in full, with the rest retrieved from reference TRBV15 and TRBJ2-1, is DAMVIQNPRYQVTQFGKPVTLSCSQTLNHNVMYWYQQKSSQAPKLLFHYYDKDFNNEADTPDNFQSRRPNTSFCFLDIRSPGLGDTAMYLCATGDRANEQFFGPGTRLTVL.

This chain links TRBV7-6 with TRBJ2-2; D not resolved. In germline, CDR1 is SGHVS, CDR2 FNYEAQ. This CDR3 is 11 amino acids long. Deletions cut 5 bases from V and 4 bases from J, with 2 bases between. CDR3 sequence: CASSRTGELFF. For the CDR3, the DNA is TGTGCCAGCAGCCGCACCGGGGAGCTGTTTTTT.

The chain links TRBV4-3 to TRBJ1-2, with 10 bases identical to TRBD1. The CDR3 totals 14 residues. The germline V gene has CDR1 LGHNA and CDR2 YSLEER. V dropped 7 bases and J dropped 7; count of bases not matched to a gene: 9. The CDR3 sequence is CASTGTGTGAGYTF. For the CDR3, the DNA is TGCGCCAGCACCGGAACCGGGACAGGGGCTGGCTACACCTTC.

The chain couples TRBV28 to TRBJ2-3; possible D gene TRBD2, 7 bases. Germline V lookup: CDR1 MDHEN, CDR2 SYDVKM. The CDR3 covers 15 residues. V gave up 6 bases and J gave up 1 base, with 14 bases separating them. The CDR3 is CASRLGGAGTDTQYF. Written as DNA, the CDR3 is TGTGCCAGCAGACTGGGGGGGGCGGGCACAGATACGCAGTATTTT.

V and J are TRBV11-2 and TRBJ2-7, with D possibly matching TRBD2 (5 bases). The V end was cut by 5 bases, the J end by 6 bases, with 20 bases between. The CDR3 consists of 15 residues. Germline values: CDR1 SGHAT, CDR2 FQNNGV. CDR3 protein: CASSLEEALRPEQYF. DNA for the CDR3: TGTGCCAGCAGCCTGGAGGAGGCGCTCAGGCCCGAGCAGTACTTC.

CDR3: CASSQLQGAAEAFF. In nucleotides, the CDR3 is TGTGCCAGCAGTCAACTTCAGGGGGCGGCTGAAGCTTTCTTT. The chain links TRBV28 to TRBJ1-1, with 8 nucleotides matching TRBD1. J gave up 6 bases and V 5 bases, and 8 bases lay outside the gene matches. This CDR3 region has 14 residues. Germline CDR1 MDHEN, CDR2 SYDVKM.

This clone was counted a single time. The rearrangement uses TRBV2 and TRBJ1-5; D possibly corresponds to TRBD1 (5 bases). This CDR3 has 16 residues. The V and J ends lost 4 bases and 1 base respectively, with 14 bases between them. Germline V gene sequence: CDR1 SNHLY, CDR2 FYNNEI. The CDR3 here is CASSVLGSGSNQPQHF. The DNA of the CDR3 is TGTGCCAGCAGTGTATTAGGTTCAGGGAGCAATCAGCCCCAGCATTTT.

The rearrangement links TRBV5-1 to TRBJ2-5; D gene unclear. The CDR3 spans 13 residues. Germline loops: CDR1 SGHRS, CDR2 YFSETQ. The V end was cut by 1 base, the J end by 2 bases, with 6 bases between. The CDR3 loop reads CASSLRRQETQYF. CDR3 sequence (DNA): TGCGCCAGCAGCTTGAGGAGACAAGAGACCCAGTACTTC.

The V and J genes are TRBV5-5 and TRBJ2-2; TRBD2 aligns across 7 bases. This CDR3 has 14 residues. J was trimmed by 5 bases and V by 0 bases; bases with no gene match: 1. Germline assignment: CDR1 SGHKS and CDR2 YYEKEE (reference sequence). CDR3 region: CASSLAGGTGELFF. The CDR3 nucleotides read TGTGCCAGCAGCTTGGCCGGGGGGACCGGGGAGCTGTTTTTT. The whole variable domain, filled in from reference TRBV5-5 and TRBJ2-2, reads DAGVTQSPTHLIKTRGQQVTLRCSPISGHKSVSWYQQVLGQGPQFIFQYYEKEERGRGNFPDRFSARQFPNYSSELNVNALLLGDSALYLCASSLAGGTGELFFGEGSRLTVL.

This clone was picked up one time. This sequence joins TRBV25-1 and TRBJ2-4; D remains ambiguous. CDR1 is MGHDK, CDR2 SYGVNS, per germline. The CDR3 runs to 13 residues. Trimming took 6 bases from V and 9 from J, leaving 15 bases between them. CDR3 coding DNA: TGTGCCAGCAGGGGCGCAGCTAAACTCATTCAGTACTTC. Protein product: CASRGAAKLIQYF.

The J gene is TRBJ2-3, the V gene TRBV7-2; TRBD2 matches 9 bases. From germline, CDR1 is SGHTA and CDR2 FQGNSA. The CDR3 is 16 amino acids. The V and J ends lost 2 bases and 1 base, in that order; junction bases with no gene match: 4. CDR3 sequence: CASSLRGGGGTDTQYF. The CDR3 region has the DNA TGTGCCAGCAGCTTACGGGGCGGGGGGGGCACAGATACGCAGTATTTT.

The V gene is TRBV25-1, the J gene TRBJ1-1; D possibly corresponds to TRBD1 (5 bases). Germline V gene lookup returns CDR1 MGHDK and CDR2 SYGVNS. The CDR3 loop spans 15 amino acids. Trimming cost V 2 bases and J 0 bases, with 10 bases left between them. CDR3 coding DNA: TGTGCCAGCAGTGAAGCAGGGTTTATGAACACTGAAGCTTTCTTT. It translates to CASSEAGFMNTEAFF. Complete variable domain (other parts from reference TRBV25-1 and TRBJ1-1): EADIYQTPRYLVIGTGKKITLECSQTMGHDKMYWYQQDPGMELHLIHYSYGVNSTEKGDLSSESTVSRIRTEHFPLTLESARPSHTSQYLCASSEAGFMNTEAFFGQGTRLTVV.

This chain joins TRBV2 and TRBJ1-1, with TRBD1 matching 7 bases. Germline-derived CDR1 and CDR2 are SNHLY and FYNNEI. The CDR3 consists of 14 residues. V was clipped by 8 bases and J by 4 bases; unmatched bases: 10. CDR3 loop: CASSRQGSSTEAFF. Written as DNA, the CDR3 is TGTGCCAGCTCTCGACAGGGCTCGAGCACTGAAGCTTTCTTT.

The chain joins TRBV15 to TRBJ1-4, with D possibly TRBD1 on 6 matching bases. This CDR3 has 13 residues. V lost 9 bases to trimming and J lost 4 bases, with 12 bases between them. CDR1 and CDR2 (germline): LNHNV, YYDKDF (reference sequence). The DNA for the CDR3 is TGTGCCACGGGGGGGGGCCGTAATGAAAAACTGTTTTTT. Protein: CATGGGRNEKLFF.